The next 9 T cell receptor beta chains were all read from a single sample in a study of shared clonotypes between healthy human individuals. Positive CCR7 selection of CD45RO-negative cells yielded the naive CD8 cells, and terminally differentiated effector memory CD45RA+ cells were excluded. TCRdb keeps only in-frame clones here, not all; method: immunoSEQ multiplex PCR. The repertoire has about 550,000 clones, 95% to 96% of them found once; the top ten carry 0.085% to 0.11%. Sequencing input: naive CD8+ T cells sorted from blood. Every receptor here comes from a woman between 25 and 40 years old in good health.

Only one count was recorded for this clone. The sample contains more than one DNA sequence encoding this CDR3. The V gene is TRBV5-4, the J gene TRBJ2-7, with 11 bases identical to TRBD1. The CDR3 length is 14 residues. The germline V gene encodes CDR1 SGHNT and CDR2 YYREEE (reference sequence). Trimming cost V 5 bases and J 3 bases; bases outside gene matches: 4. The CDR3 reads CASSSGTGGYEQYF. For the CDR3, the DNA is TGTGCCAGCAGTTCCGGGACAGGGGGCTACGAGCAGTACTTC.

The chain has TRBV29-1 and TRBJ2-6, with a possible D match to TRBD2 (5 bases). Germline lookup yields CDR1 SQVTM and CDR2 ANQGSEA. V was pared by 5 bases and J by 0 bases, with 8 bases between. CDR3 size: 14 residues. The CDR3 coding sequence is TGCAGCGTTCCGGGGAGCTCTGGGGCCAACGTCCTGACTTTC. Translation gives CSVPGSSGANVLTF.

This rearrangement joins TRBV27 to TRBJ1-6; D remains unclear. The CDR3 spans 14 residues. Germline V lookup: CDR1 MNHEY, CDR2 SMNVEV (reference sequence). The germline V and J ends were trimmed by 0 bases and 10 bases, with 10 bases remaining between them. In nucleotides, the CDR3 is TGTGCCAGCAGTTTATCTGCGGGGTACTCACCCCTCCACTTT. Amino acids: CASSLSAGYSPLHF.

This chain links TRBV4-1 with TRBJ1-1; possible D gene TRBD1, 6 bases. The CDR3 length is 14 residues. The germline CDR1 and CDR2 sequences are MGHRA and YSYEKL. V was pared by 4 bases and J by 3 bases, with 12 bases between. The CDR3 DNA sequence: TGCGCCAGCAGCCTCCTACAGGGTTACACTGAAGCTTTCTTT. The encoded protein is CASSLLQGYTEAFF.

This chain connects TRBV28 to TRBJ2-1; no definite D call. In germline, CDR1 is MDHEN, CDR2 SYDVKM. The CDR3 contains 15 residues. V was trimmed by 5 bases and J by 2 bases, leaving 13 bases between them. The CDR3 protein is CASSPVIGAYNEQFF. The CDR3, as DNA: TGTGCCAGCAGTCCGGTTATTGGTGCCTACAATGAGCAGTTCTTC.

The chain has TRBV4-1 and TRBJ2-7; D is ambiguous. The germline CDR1 and CDR2 sequences are MGHRA and YSYEKL. The CDR3 is 11 amino acids. V lost 4 bases and J 6 bases, leaving 7 bases between the germline ends. CDR3 amino acids: CASSRGSEQYF. DNA for the CDR3: TGCGCCAGCAGCCGAGGTTCCGAGCAGTACTTC.

The chain employs TRBV27 and TRBJ2-3; D remains ambiguous. This CDR3 has 15 residues. The germline gives CDR1 MNHEY, CDR2 SMNVEV (reference sequence). V was shortened by 2 bases and J by 0 bases, with 9 bases between the two germline ends. DNA for the CDR3: TGTGCCAGCAGTTTAGCAGTGACTAGCACAGATACGCAGTATTTT. Protein product: CASSLAVTSTDTQYF.

This chain uses TRBV6-5 with TRBJ2-2; D not resolved. The CDR3 is made up of 15 amino acids. Germline V lookup: CDR1 MNHEY, CDR2 SVGAGI. Deletions cut 0 bases from V and 3 bases from J, with 8 bases between. The CDR3 spells CASSYSSIYTGELFF. CDR3 nucleotides: TGTGCCAGCAGTTACTCCAGCATTTACACCGGGGAGCTGTTTTTT.

This rearrangement joins TRBV5-4 to TRBJ1-1, with TRBD1 matching over 7 bases. Unmatched junction bases numbered 21, after V lost 3 bases and J lost 7 bases. The CDR3 sequence is 18 residues long. The germline V gene has CDR1 SGHNT and CDR2 YYREEE (reference sequence). CDR3 bases: TGTGCCAGCAGCTCCGGGTTATGGGAAGACAGGGTGGGGTATGAAGCTTTCTTT. Translated, it gives CASSSGLWEDRVGYEAFF.